Listed below are T cell receptor beta chains from one sample, sequenced in a study of cytomegalovirus exposure and HLA in healthy donors. Using immunoSEQ multiplex PCR, the repertoire was profiled, and TCRdb retains in-frame clones only, with some absent. Of around 160,000 clones listed, approximately 80% are singletons. Sequenced sample: PBMCs. These receptor sequences come from a male donor in good health and CMV-seropositive. Both conserved end residues are part of each CDR3. The order of the fields is V gene, J gene, D gene, clone size, CDR3 DNA, CDR3 protein. D genes are given only for firm matches. Clone size is not always given. Where it is, it says once, few, many or a class for expanded clones.

TRBV4-3,TRBJ1-6,NA,NA,TGCGCCAGCAGCCTTACAGGGTACGATGAAAGCTCCTATAATTCACCCCTCCACTTT,CASSLTGYDESSYNSPLHF
TRBV5-6,TRBJ1-1,TRBD1,NA,TGTGCCAGCAGCTTACCGGGACAGATGAACACTGAAGCTTTCTTT,CASSLPGQMNTEAFF
TRBV2,TRBJ1-2,NA,NA,TGTGCCAGCAGAACTGCACTTGCGGATGGCTACACCTTC,CASRTALADGYTF
TRBV15,TRBJ2-5,NA,NA,TGTGCCTCCGCCGGCGGTGTAGAGCAAGAGACCCAGTACTTC,CASAGGVEQETQYF
TRBV19,TRBJ1-5,TRBD1,NA,TGTGCCAGTAGTCCCCGGACAGGGGGCTATAGCAATCAGCCCCAGCATTTT,CASSPRTGGYSNQPQHF
TRBV30,TRBJ1-6,NA,NA,TGTGCCTGGAGTCGATCGACGAGAGGCGTCTCACCCCTCCACTTT,CAWSRSTRGVSPLHF
TRBV6-5,TRBJ1-1,NA,NA,TGTGCCAGCAATAGAGGAGGGAACACTGAAGCTTTCTTT,CASNRGGNTEAFF
TRBV6-6,TRBJ1-1,TRBD1,NA,TGTGCCAGCAGTAAACGACAGGGACCGAACACTGAAGCTTTCTTT,CASSKRQGPNTEAFF
TRBV7-6,TRBJ1-2,NA,NA,TGTGCCAGCAGCCAGGGACTCCCGGGTAGGGGCTACACCTTC,CASSQGLPGRGYTF
TRBV2,TRBJ1-1,NA,few,TGTGCCAGCGGGCGGGAGATTCACACTGAAGCTTTCTTT,CASGREIHTEAFF
TRBV6-1,TRBJ2-1,NA,NA,TGTGCCAGCAGCCCACTCCACACCCGAGGAAAGTTCTTC,CASSPLHTRGKFF
TRBV30,TRBJ1-2,TRBD1,NA,TGTGCCTGGAGTCCCGACAGGGGACGAAGCTACACCTTC,CAWSPDRGRSYTF
TRBV7-2,TRBJ2-1,NA,NA,TGTGCCAGCAGCTCAACCCCAGGAAATGAGCAGTTCTTC,CASSSTPGNEQFF
TRBV25-1,TRBJ1-2,NA,NA,TGTGCCAGCAGTCCCGGACGCCGGAGGAATGGCTACACCTTC,CASSPGRRRNGYTF
TRBV30,TRBJ2-1,NA,NA,TGTGCCTGGGCTCAGGGGCTTACCTACAATGAGCAGTTCTTC,CAWAQGLTYNEQFF
TRBV28,TRBJ1-2,NA,NA,TGTGCCAGCAGTCCACCACTCAGGGGAAATGGCTACACCTTC,CASSPPLRGNGYTF
TRBV5-4,TRBJ2-2,NA,once,TGTGCCAGCACCGGGCCCCGGGCAGGGACGAACACCGGGGAGCTGTTTTTT,CASTGPRAGTNTGELFF
TRBV11-1,TRBJ1-1,NA,NA,TGTGCCAGCAGCTTAGGAGAGAACACTGAAGCTTTCTTT,CASSLGENTEAFF
TRBV27,TRBJ1-2,NA,NA,TGTGCCAGCAGTTTATCTCAGGGGCCCTTCGATGGCTACACCTTC,CASSLSQGPFDGYTF
TRBV14,TRBJ1-2,NA,NA,TGTGCCAGCAGTCTCCCTTACGGAGATGGCTACACCTTC,CASSLPYGDGYTF
TRBV7-2,TRBJ1-1,NA,NA,TGTGCCAGCAGCTCCACCGTGGCGAACACTGAAGCTTTCTTT,CASSSTVANTEAFF
TRBV7-7,TRBJ2-7,TRBD1,NA,TGTGCTAGCAGCTTAGGGCAGGGGGCGAACGAGCAGTACTTC,CASSLGQGANEQYF